The clone carrying this T cell receptor beta chain was counted at least ten times. The sample is drawn from a study of OX40 agonist ivuxolimab in advanced cancers. The CDR3 covers 16 residues. Trimming shortened V by 0 bases and J by 6 bases, and 15 bases separated the two germline ends. Germline values: CDR1 SGHVS, CDR2 FNYEAQ. Assay: immunoSEQ multiplex PCR; the TCRdb copy retains only in-frame clones and omits some. Of about 53,000 clones listed, roughly 77% are singletons. V usage is TRBV7-6 and J usage is TRBJ1-3; D remains ambiguous. This receptor was obtained from an adult with an advanced solid tumor such as melanoma, head and neck, liver or kidney cancer. The sequencing here drew on CD4+ or CD8+ T cells sorted from blood, taken in a trial of the OX40 agonist ivuxolimab. CDR3 in DNA: TGTGCCAGCAGCTTAGCGCCACTGGGAAGCTTAAACACCATATATTTT. Translating gives CASSLAPLGSLNTIYF.